This TCR beta chain was recorded in a study of identifying expanded T cells in peripheral blood. Notes on the study in general: About 1.2 clones differed between technical replicates, versus approximately 16 and 20 over time. Roughly two-week clone count variance significantly increased as total template count grew.

Collection occurred without any documented infections or immune events in donors. With respect to this clone: Its antigen is unknown.

The CDR3 consists of 14 residues. Germline CDR1 reads MDHEN; CDR2 reads SYDVKM. Trimming removed 8 bases from V and 4 bases from J, with 16 bases in between. Using immunoSEQ multiplex PCR, the repertoire was profiled, and TCRdb retains in-frame clones only, with some absent. The sample has fewer than 85,000 clones; just under 85% are singletons. The sequenced sample consisted of blood. This clonotype was obtained from a person aged 18 to 75 in good health. V and J are TRBV28 and TRBJ2-3, with D tentatively TRBD1 (6 bases). The CDR3 DNA reads TGTGCCAGCGCTCGCCCACAGGGATCAGATACGCAGTATTTT. This sequence encodes CASARPQGSDTQYF.